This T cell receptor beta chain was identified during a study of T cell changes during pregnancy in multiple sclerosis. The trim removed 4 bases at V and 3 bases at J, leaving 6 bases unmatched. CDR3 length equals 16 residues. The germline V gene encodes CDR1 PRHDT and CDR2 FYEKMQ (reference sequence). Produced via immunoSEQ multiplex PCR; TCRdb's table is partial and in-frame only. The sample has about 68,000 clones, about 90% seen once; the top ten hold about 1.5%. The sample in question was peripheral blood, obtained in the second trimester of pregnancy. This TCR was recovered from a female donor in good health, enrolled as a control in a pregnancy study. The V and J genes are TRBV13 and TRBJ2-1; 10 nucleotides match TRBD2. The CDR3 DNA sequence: TGTGCCAGCAGCTCTAGCGGGGGAGGGCTCTACAATGAGCAGTTCTTC. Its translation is CASSSSGGGLYNEQFF.